This TCR beta chain was captured by sequencing in a study of blood T cell repertoires in COVID-19 (dated by TCRdb to 2019 to 2021). Context from the whole study: Samples covering the acute and convalescent phases of COVID-19 were provided by collaborators in the United States, Italy and Spain. Nearly every sample came with metadata listing a de-identified subject ID, COVID-19 status, age in years and sex. The repertoires were released in a freely available public database intended as a resource for research on the immune response to SARS-CoV-2. The prospective study material was composed of cDNA or gDNA derived from T cells, B-cell-depleted T cells, or PBMCs. HLA class I and class II types, where available, came from metadata supplied by the sample provider rather than from assay-based typing. The dataset comprised deeply sampled blood TCRbeta repertoires from subjects exposed to, actively infected with, or recovered from COVID-19. Samples came from the ongoing ImmuneRACE study (first 160 participants) plus 1,254 subjects from 6 global collaborators. Summary of the overall study and its limitations: The quantity of clinical and demographic metadata differed by source and by participant and was supplied without curation.

Whole blood was collected in K2EDTA tubes by collaborating institutions according to the institutions' own protocols. For TCRbeta analysis, collaborators shipped samples as frozen whole blood, isolated PBMCs, or DNA extracted from either of those sample types. TCRbeta CDR3 regions were amplified from genomic DNA using the immunoSEQ Assay, a bias-controlled multiplex PCR. As for how the authors treated the data: Within the assay, amplification of reference gene primers was used to estimate how many nucleated cells each sample contained. To quantify the absolute abundance of each unique TCRbeta CDR3 rearrangement, sequence reads were collapsed and filtered. For each sample, productive Simpson clonality was calculated by taking the square root of Simpson's diversity index across productive rearrangements. Entries here come from immuneACCESS through TCRdb and include only in-frame sequences with V and J called. Some clones fail to appear in such tables; in the studies checked, an unresolved V gene covers under half of the shortfall, and the cause of the remainder is unknown. From that table come the V and J calls and clone size; the DNA was used to work out D and trimming. This sample comprises 200,000 to 250,000 clones, 70% to 90% of them detected only once. Of the sample, around 1.5% is held by the ten largest clones.

The V end gives up 6 bases and the J end 3 bases, leaving 8 bases in the junction not matched to a gene. Its CDR3 holds 14 amino acids, cysteine through phenylalanine. The CDR3 DNA has 42 bases and is translated from base 1. The germline V gene gives CDR1 as KGHSH and CDR2 as LQKENI. As for this clone: The specificity of this receptor is unknown. Base-call qualities are not available, and no considerably larger clone is one nucleotide away.

The specimen sequenced was peripheral blood. In this chain, TRBV18 is recombined with TRBJ2-7, with TRBD1 matching 7 junction bases. The TCR was taken from a man aged 18 to 30 with active or convalescent COVID-19. For the CDR3, the sequence is CASSLRQGIYEQYF. The nucleotides read TGTGCCAGCTCCCTGAGACAGGGTATCTACGAGCAGTACTTC.